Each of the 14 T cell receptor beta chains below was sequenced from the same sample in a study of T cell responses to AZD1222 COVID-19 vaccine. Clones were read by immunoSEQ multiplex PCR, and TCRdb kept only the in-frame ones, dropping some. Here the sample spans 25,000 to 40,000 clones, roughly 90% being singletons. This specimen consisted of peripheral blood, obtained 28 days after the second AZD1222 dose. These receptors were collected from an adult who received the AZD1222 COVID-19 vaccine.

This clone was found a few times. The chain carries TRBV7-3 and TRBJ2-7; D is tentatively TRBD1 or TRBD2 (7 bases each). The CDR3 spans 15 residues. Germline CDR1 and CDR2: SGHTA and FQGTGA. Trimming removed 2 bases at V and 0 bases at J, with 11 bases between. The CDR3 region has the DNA TGTGCCAGCAGCTTAGGGGGGGACAGCTCCTACGAGCAGTACTTC. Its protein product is CASSLGGDSSYEQYF.

CDR3 in DNA: TGCGCCAGCAGCAAACATTACAAAGGGACAGGGGGTCGGTTCGGCTATGGCTACACCTTC. As protein: CASSKHYKGTGGRFGYGYTF. This chain links TRBV4-3 with TRBJ1-2; 11 nucleotides agree with TRBD1. CDR1 LGHNA and CDR2 YSLEER come from the germline V gene. The CDR3 totals 20 residues. The V segment lost 5 bases and the J segment 4 bases; nucleotides outside the gene matches: 21.

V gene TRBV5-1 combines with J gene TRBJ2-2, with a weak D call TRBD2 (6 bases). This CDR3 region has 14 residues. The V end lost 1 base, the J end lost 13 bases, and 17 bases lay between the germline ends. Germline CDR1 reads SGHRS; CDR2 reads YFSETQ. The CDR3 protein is CASSLLATAGWLFF. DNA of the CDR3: TGCGCCAGCAGCTTGTTAGCCACGGCGGGGTGGCTGTTTTTT.

The CDR3 DNA follows: TGTGCCAGCAGCCAAGATGTCAGTTTAAACATTCAGTACTTC. Its protein is CASSQDVSLNIQYF. V is TRBV14 and J is TRBJ2-4; D not certain. The CDR3 has 14 residues. V lost 0 bases to trimming and J lost 6 bases, with 9 bases between them. Per germline, CDR1 SGHDN and CDR2 FVKESK. Based on the CDR3 plus reference TRBV14 and TRBJ2-4, the full variable domain is EAGVTQFPSHSVIEKGQTVTLRCDPISGHDNLYWYRRVMGKEIKFLLHFVKESKQDESGMPNNRFLAERTGGTYSTLKVQPAELEDSGVYFCASSQDVSLNIQYFGAGTRLSVL.

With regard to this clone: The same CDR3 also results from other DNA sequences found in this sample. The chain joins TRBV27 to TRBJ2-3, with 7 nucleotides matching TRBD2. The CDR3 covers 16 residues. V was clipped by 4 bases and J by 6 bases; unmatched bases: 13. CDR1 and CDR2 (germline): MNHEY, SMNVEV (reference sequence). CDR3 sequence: CASSSTPGLTTDTQYF. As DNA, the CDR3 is TGTGCCAGCAGTTCCACACCGGGACTAACCACGGATACGCAGTATTTT.

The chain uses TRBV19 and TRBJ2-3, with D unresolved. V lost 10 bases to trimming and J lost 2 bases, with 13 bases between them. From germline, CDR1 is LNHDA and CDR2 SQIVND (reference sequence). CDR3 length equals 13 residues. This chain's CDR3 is CATSKGYTDTQYF. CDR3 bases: TGTGCCACCAGTAAGGGATACACAGATACGCAGTATTTT.

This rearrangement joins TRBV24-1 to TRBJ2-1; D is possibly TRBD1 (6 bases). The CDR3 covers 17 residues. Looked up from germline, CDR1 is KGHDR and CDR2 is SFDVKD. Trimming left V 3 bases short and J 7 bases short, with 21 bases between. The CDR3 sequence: CATSDATGTSRWNEQFF. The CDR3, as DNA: TGTGCCACCAGTGATGCGACAGGAACCTCTAGGTGGAATGAGCAGTTCTTC.

CDR3 amino acids: CASSPLGAAVQYF. For the CDR3, the DNA is TGCGCCAGCAGCCCCCTAGGGGCGGCGGTGCAGTACTTC. The chain employs TRBV4-3 and TRBJ2-7; weak D call: TRBD1 (5 bases). Trimming pared 4 bases from V and 9 bases from J, leaving 16 bases between. Germline CDR1 and CDR2: LGHNA and YSLEER. CDR3 length equals 13 residues.

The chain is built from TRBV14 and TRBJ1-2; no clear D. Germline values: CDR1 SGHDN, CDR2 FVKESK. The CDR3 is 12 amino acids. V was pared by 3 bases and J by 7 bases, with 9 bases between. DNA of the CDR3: TGTGCCAGCAGCCACACCCGCAGTGGCTACACCTTC. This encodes CASSHTRSGYTF.

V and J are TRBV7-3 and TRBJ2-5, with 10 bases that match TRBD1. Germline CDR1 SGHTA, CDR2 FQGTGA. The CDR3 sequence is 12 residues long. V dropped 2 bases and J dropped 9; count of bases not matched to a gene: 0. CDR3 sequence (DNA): TGTGCCAGCAGCTTAGACAGGGGGCCCCAGTACTTC. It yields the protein CASSLDRGPQYF.

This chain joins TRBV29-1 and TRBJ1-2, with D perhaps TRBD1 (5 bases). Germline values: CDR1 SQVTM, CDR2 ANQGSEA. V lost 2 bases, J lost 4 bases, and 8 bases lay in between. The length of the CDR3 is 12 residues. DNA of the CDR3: TGCAGCGTTGAAACCGGGACCTATGGCTACACCTTC. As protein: CSVETGTYGYTF.

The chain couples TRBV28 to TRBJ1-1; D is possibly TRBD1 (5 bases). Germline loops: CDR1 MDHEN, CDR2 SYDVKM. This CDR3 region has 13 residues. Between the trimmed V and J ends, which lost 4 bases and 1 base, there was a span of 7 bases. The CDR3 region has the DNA TGTGCCAGCAGTTCCACAGGGAACACTGAAGCTTTCTTT. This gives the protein CASSSTGNTEAFF.

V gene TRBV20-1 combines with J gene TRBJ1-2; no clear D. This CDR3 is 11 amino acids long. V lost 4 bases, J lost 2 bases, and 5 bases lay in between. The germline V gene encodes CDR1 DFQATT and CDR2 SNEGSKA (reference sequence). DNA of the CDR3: TGCAGTGCTACGGACAACTATGGCTACACCTTC. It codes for CSATDNYGYTF.

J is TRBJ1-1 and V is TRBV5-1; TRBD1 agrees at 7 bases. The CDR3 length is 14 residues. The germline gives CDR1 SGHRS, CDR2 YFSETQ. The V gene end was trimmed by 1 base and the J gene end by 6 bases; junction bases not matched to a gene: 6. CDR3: CASSLKGGMAEAFF. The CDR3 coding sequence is TGCGCCAGCAGCTTGAAAGGGGGCATGGCTGAAGCTTTCTTT.